Listed below are T cell receptor beta chains from one sample, sequenced in a study of human T cells and chemical hapten exposure. MiXCR was run by TCRdb on the RACE reads, yielding one entry per CDR3 protein. The table records about 380,000 distinct CDR3 sequences, roughly 6% of them present only once. Specimen: whole blood, collected in connection with sensitization to the hapten diphenylcyclopropenone (DPC). These receptor sequences come from a woman aged 18-29 years with alopecia areata. Some clones in this sample may be carry-over from other donors' samples. Each CDR3 is given without its conserved first and last residue.

V gene,J gene,CDR3 protein
TRBV18,TRBJ1-4,ASSPPQGWTNEKLF
TRBV2,TRBJ1-6,ASFRDRDYNSPLH
TRBV5-1,TRBJ1-1,ASSLAITGELRAF
TRBV7-2,TRBJ1-5,ASSLHSADRNQPQH
TRBV6-2/TRBV6-3,TRBJ2-3,ASSYELAGATDTQY
TRBV29-1,TRBJ2-1,SVFGFFTNEQF
TRBV4-3,TRBJ1-1,ASSQEEWVQHMNTEAF
TRBV12-3/TRBV12-4,TRBJ1-5,ASSSTYVGNQPQH
TRBV7-9,TRBJ1-1,ASSLDPGVNTEAF
TRBV5-1,TRBJ2-5,ASSFSSGGKETQY
TRBV3-1,TRBJ2-1,ASSQGAGAYNEQF
TRBV25-1,TRBJ2-7,ASGVSGGGYSYEQY
TRBV9,TRBJ1-1,ASTAGGRGRAF
TRBV6-2/TRBV6-3,TRBJ1-5,ASSYSGQGAGSNQPQH
TRBV21-1,TRBJ1-5,ASSKYPGFSNQPQH
TRBV10-3,TRBJ1-2,AIVDSNYGYT
TRBV25-1,TRBJ2-3,ATRDASASDTQY
TRBV10-3,TRBJ1-5,AISEGLGQPQH
TRBV10-3,TRBJ2-1,AIRRPGQGKGDNEQF
TRBV4-3,TRBJ1-4,ASSQDFPGTGNEKLF
TRBV20-1,TRBJ2-2,SARGSNTGELF
TRBV20-1,TRBJ2-3,SARWGGTADTQY
TRBV10-3,TRBJ2-1,AISGRLGGGPDEQF
TRBV12-3/TRBV12-4,TRBJ2-2,ASTIRGMNTGELF
TRBV15,TRBJ1-3,ATSRVGGAGSGNTIY
TRBV20-1,TRBJ2-5,SALLAGGRETQY
TRBV29-1,TRBJ1-4,SVQDRSREKLF
TRBV4-3,TRBJ2-4,ASSQEVLPGGIQY
TRBV24-1,TRBJ2-2,ATSDGQRAGELF
TRBV6-1,TRBJ2-2,ASGGQENTGELF
TRBV6-2/TRBV6-3,TRBJ1-1,ASSYLSDGFGTEAF
TRBV3-1,TRBJ2-7,ASSPGGPQYEQY
TRBV4-3,TRBJ2-2,ASSQREPGVAGELF
TRBV6-5,TRBJ2-1,ASSENSGGASYNEQF
TRBV10-3,TRBJ2-1,AIGSAPEEEQF